One TCR beta chain is described in this entry. Its target is unknown. This sample stems from a study of monozygotic twins with inflammatory bowel disease. TCRdb reprocessed the 5' RACE reads; each CDR3 protein has one entry and no DNA is given. The data include approximately 210,000 distinct CDR3 sequences; the top ten clones carry roughly 8%. The CDR3 is made up of 16 amino acids. The germline CDR1 and CDR2 sequences are SGHRS and YFSETQ. Study results and caveats: IBD patients shared fewer clonotypes with others than healthy twins, especially with disease activity.

Material for sequencing was blood. The gene calls are TRBV5-1 and TRBJ2-5; TCRdb calls TRBD2, which cannot be checked without DNA. The TCR comes from a human donor with ulcerative colitis or Crohn's disease, or a healthy co-twin of an affected twin (not recorded which). The CDR3 is CASSLSWGTDEETQYF.